This TCR beta chain was documented in a study of blood T cell repertoires in COVID-19. On the study more broadly: Spain, Italy and the United States supplied samples that represented acute and convalescent COVID-19. In each case, the material was cDNA or gDNA derived from T cells, B-cell-depleted T cells, or PBMCs.

V lost 2 bases, J lost 4 bases, and 7 bases lay in between. In germline, CDR1 is SGDLS, CDR2 YYNGEE. The CDR3 loop spans 13 amino acids. Authors' processing steps: It was from reference gene primer amplification that nucleated cell counts were estimated. Clones were sequenced by immunoSEQ multiplex PCR, and TCRdb holds only the in-frame ones, with some missing. The DNA gave D and trimming, while V, J and clone size come from that table. This sample carries 250,000 to 350,000 clones, around 90% of them seen once, and the ten largest clones take roughly 2.4%. Points on this clone: Other DNA sequences in this specimen translate into the identical CDR3.

The TCR was taken from a woman between 45 and 65 years old who had recovered from COVID-19. V and J are TRBV9 and TRBJ1-5; a weak D match, TRBD1 (5 bases). The material sequenced was peripheral blood. The chain's CDR3 is CASSVGQNQPQHF. The CDR3 DNA follows: TGTGCCAGCAGCGTGGGGCAAAATCAGCCCCAGCATTTT.